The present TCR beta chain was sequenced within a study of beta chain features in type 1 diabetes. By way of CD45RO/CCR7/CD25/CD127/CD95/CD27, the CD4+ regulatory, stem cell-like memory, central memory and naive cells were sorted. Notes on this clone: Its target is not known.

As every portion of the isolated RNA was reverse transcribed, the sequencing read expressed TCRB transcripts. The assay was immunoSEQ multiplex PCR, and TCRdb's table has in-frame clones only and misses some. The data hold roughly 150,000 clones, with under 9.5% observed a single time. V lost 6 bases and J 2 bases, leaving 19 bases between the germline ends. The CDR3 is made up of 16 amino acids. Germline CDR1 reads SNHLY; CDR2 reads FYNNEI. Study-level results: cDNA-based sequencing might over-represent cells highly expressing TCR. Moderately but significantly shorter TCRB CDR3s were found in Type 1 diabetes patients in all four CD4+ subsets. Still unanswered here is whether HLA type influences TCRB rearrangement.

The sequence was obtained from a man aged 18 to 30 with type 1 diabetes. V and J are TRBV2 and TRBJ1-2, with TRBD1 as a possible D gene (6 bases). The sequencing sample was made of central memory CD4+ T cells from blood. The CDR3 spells CASSVNRQAVNYGYTF. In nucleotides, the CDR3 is TGTGCCAGCAGCGTTAATCGACAGGCCGTCAACTATGGCTACACCTTC. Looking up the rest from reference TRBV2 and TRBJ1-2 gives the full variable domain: EPEVTQTPSHQVTQMGQEVILRCVPISNHLYFYWYRQILGQKVEFLVSFYNNEISEKSEIFDDQFSVERPDGSNFTLKIRSTKLEDSAMYFCASSVNRQAVNYGYTFGSGTRLTVV.